One and the same sample provided the 8 T cell receptor beta chains below, sequenced in a study of cytomegalovirus exposure and HLA in healthy donors. Data came from immunoSEQ multiplex PCR; TCRdb stores just in-frame clones and leaves some out. The profile covers under 140,000 clones, with 89% appearing a single time and 1.5% to 2% taken by the ten largest. The specimen sequenced was PBMCs. Every receptor here comes from a woman aged 18-29 years in good health and CMV-seronegative.

The chain has TRBV28 and TRBJ2-7; D may be TRBD2 (6 bases). With 6 bases removed from V and 3 bases from J, the gap between germline ends came to 12 bases. The CDR3 covers 13 residues. CDR1 and CDR2 (germline): MDHEN, SYDVKM. The CDR3 nucleotides read TGTGCCAGCAGGACCGGGAGTAACTACGAGCAGTACTTC. Its protein is CASRTGSNYEQYF.

A remark on this clone: Germline and junction disagree at one end, which may indicate a read error. The chain links TRBV6-4 to TRBJ2-1, with TRBD2 matching 10 bases. The CDR3 is made up of 15 amino acids. Germline lookup yields CDR1 MRHNA and CDR2 SNTAGT. The CDR3 loop is CASSYSSGGGNEQFF. CDR3 in DNA: TGTGCCAGCAGTTACTCGAGCGGGGGGGGCAATGAGCAGTTCTTC.

The rearrangement links TRBV7-6 to TRBJ1-4; 8 positions match TRBD1. With V trimmed by 3 bases and J by 3 bases, 3 bases remained unmatched. This CDR3 region has 15 residues. Per germline, CDR1 SGHVS and CDR2 FNYEAQ. The CDR3 nucleotides are TGTGCCAGCAGCTTGGACAGGGCTTCTAATGAAAAACTGTTTTTT. This codes for CASSLDRASNEKLFF. The full variable domain, completed using reference TRBV7-6 and TRBJ1-4, is GAGVSQSPRYKVTKRGQDVALRCDPISGHVSLYWYRQALGQGPEFLTYFNYEAQQDKSGLPNDRFSAERPEGSISTLTIQRTEQRDSAMYRCASSLDRASNEKLFFGSGTQLSVL.

The CDR3 DNA reads as TGTGCCAGCTCACCCAAGGGTGGACACTCCTCTGGAAACACCATATATTTT. Its protein product is CASSPKGGHSSGNTIYF. The chain combines TRBV18 with TRBJ1-3, with D perhaps TRBD1 (5 bases). V was clipped by 3 bases and J by 0 bases, with 15 bases between them. Germline V gene data show CDR1 as KGHSH and CDR2 as LQKENI. CDR3 length equals 17 residues.

V and J are TRBV7-9 and TRBJ1-4; 9 bases are a match to TRBD1. V shed 0 bases, J shed 8 bases, and the junction held 7 bases outside the gene matches. There are 16 residues in the CDR3. Germline CDR1 reads SEHNR; CDR2 reads FQNEAQ (reference sequence). The CDR3 is CASSLAPGQGGEKLFF. The CDR3 DNA follows: TGTGCCAGCAGCTTAGCGCCGGGACAGGGAGGGGAAAAACTGTTTTTT.

The J gene is TRBJ1-1, the V gene TRBV5-1; TRBD1 might be the D (6 bases). The CDR3 length is 16 residues. The germline V gene encodes CDR1 SGHRS and CDR2 YFSETQ. Trimming removed 0 bases from V and 4 bases from J, with 16 bases in between. The CDR3 loop reads CASSLELAGDSTEAFF. The CDR3 DNA reads TGCGCCAGCAGCTTGGAACTGGCAGGGGATAGCACTGAAGCTTTCTTT.

V usage is TRBV19 and J usage is TRBJ1-5; D ambiguous. Germline-derived CDR1 and CDR2 are LNHDA and SQIVND (reference sequence). Trimming took 4 bases from V and 0 from J, leaving 10 bases between them. The CDR3 length is 15 residues. CDR3 residues: CASSNQAYSNQPQHF. The CDR3 DNA follows: TGTGCCAGTAGTAACCAGGCGTATAGCAATCAGCCCCAGCATTTT.

The chain carries TRBV2 and TRBJ2-1; the D gene is possibly TRBD1 (6 bases). Trimming shortened V by 6 bases and J by 6 bases, and 9 bases separated the two germline ends. The length of the CDR3 is 12 residues. Per the germline V gene, CDR1 is SNHLY and CDR2 is FYNNEI. The CDR3 DNA reads as TGTGCCAGCAGCCTAGGGGGCAATGAGCAGTTCTTC. Amino acids: CASSLGGNEQFF.